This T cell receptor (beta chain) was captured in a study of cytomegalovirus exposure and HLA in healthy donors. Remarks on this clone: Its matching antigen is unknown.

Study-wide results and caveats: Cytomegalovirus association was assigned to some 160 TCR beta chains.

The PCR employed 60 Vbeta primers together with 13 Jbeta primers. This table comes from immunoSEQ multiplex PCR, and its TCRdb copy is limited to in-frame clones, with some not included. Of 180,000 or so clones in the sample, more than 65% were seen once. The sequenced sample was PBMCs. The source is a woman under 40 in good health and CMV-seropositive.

CDR3 loop: CASRRERGGYNEQFF. CDR3 in DNA: TGTGCCAGCAGAAGGGAGCGGGGGGGCTACAATGAGCAGTTCTTC. The rearrangement links TRBV27 to TRBJ2-1, with TRBD2 matching over 10 bases. The CDR3 extends over 15 amino acids. With V trimmed by 6 bases and J by 3 bases, 5 bases remained unmatched. CDR1 is MNHEY, CDR2 SMNVEV, per germline (reference sequence).